This T cell receptor beta chain was retrieved from a study of cytomegalovirus exposure and HLA in healthy donors. Researchers ran the PCR with 60 Vbeta and 13 Jbeta primers. Sequencing was performed with immunoSEQ multiplex PCR; in TCRdb, only in-frame clones are kept and a portion is missing. Of around 130,000 clones in the sample, around 83% are singletons; the top ten hold about 6.7%. The V segment lost 6 bases and the J segment 0 bases; nucleotides outside the gene matches: 5. CDR3 size: 14 residues. Germline V CDR1 and CDR2: SQVTM, ANQGSEA. This clonotype originated in a young woman in good health and CMV-seropositive. This chain joins TRBV29-1 and TRBJ1-5; 7 positions match TRBD1. The sequenced sample consisted of PBMCs. CDR3 loop: CSVSGTDSNQPQHF. CDR3 DNA: TGCAGCGTATCAGGGACAGATAGCAATCAGCCCCAGCATTTT.